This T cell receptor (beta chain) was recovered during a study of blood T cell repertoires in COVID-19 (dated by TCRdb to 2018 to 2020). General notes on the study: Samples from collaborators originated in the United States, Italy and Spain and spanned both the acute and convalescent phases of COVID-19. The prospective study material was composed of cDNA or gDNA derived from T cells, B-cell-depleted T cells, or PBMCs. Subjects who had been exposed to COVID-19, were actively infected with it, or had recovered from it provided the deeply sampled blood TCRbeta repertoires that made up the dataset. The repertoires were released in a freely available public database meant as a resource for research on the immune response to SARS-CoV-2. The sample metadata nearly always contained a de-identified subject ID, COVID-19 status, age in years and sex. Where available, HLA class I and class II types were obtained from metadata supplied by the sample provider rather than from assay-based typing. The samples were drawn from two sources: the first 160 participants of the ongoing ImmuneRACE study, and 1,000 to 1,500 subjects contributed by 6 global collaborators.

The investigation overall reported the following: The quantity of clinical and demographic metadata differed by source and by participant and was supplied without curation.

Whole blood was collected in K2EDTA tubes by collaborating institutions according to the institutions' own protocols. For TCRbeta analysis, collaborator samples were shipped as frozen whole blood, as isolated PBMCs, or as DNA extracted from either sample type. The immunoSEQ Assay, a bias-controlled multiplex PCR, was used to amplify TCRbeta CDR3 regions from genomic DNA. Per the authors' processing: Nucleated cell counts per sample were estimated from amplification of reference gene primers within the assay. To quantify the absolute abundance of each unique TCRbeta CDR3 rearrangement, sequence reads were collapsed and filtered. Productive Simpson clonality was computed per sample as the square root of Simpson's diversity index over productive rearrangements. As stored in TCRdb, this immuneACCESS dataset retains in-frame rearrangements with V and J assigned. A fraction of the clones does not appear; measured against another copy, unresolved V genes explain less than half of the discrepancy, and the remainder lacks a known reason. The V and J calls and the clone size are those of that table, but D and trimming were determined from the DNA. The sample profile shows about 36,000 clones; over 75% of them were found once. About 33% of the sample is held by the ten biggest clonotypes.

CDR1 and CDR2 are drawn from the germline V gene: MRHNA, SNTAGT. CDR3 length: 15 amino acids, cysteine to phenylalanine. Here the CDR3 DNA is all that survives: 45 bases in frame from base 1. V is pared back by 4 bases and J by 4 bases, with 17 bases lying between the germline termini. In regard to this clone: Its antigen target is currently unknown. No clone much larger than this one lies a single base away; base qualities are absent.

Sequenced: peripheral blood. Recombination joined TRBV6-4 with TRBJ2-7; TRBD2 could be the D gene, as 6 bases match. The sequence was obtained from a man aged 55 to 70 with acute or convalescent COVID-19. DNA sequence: TGTGCCAGCAGTGTTGCGCAGGAGGGCGGATACGAGCAGTACTTC. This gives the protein CASSVAQEGGYEQYF.